Following are 23 T cell receptor delta chains from one sample sequenced in a study of γδ T cells in repeated Plasmodium falciparum infection. Gammadelta T cells were flow-sorted from PBMC into Vgamma9/Vdelta2+ and Vdelta2-negative populations for bulk analysis. TCRdb called clones from the multiplex PCR reads again using CATT. The sample has tens of thousands of delta-chain clones; 0.9% to 1% are singletons. Sequenced: gamma-delta T cells from blood. The receptors were gathered from a pool of human donors (malaria-infected and uninfected, not separated).

With respect to this clone: TCRdb has a much larger clone's protein, which differs at residue 14 from the translation of this DNA, likely because of a read error; what is shown is the protein translated from the DNA. The V and J genes are TRDV1 and TRDJ1, with a weak D call TRDD3 (7 bases). CDR1 TSWWSYY and CDR2 QGS come from the germline V gene. The V end lost 5 bases, the J end lost 3 bases, and 28 bases lay between the germline ends. CDR3 size: 19 residues. The CDR3 protein is CALGNLPGGWGQYADKLIF. The CDR3 DNA is TGTGCTCTTGGGAACCTTCCGGGCGGCTGGGGGCAGTACGCCGATAAACTCATCTTT.

This clone has only a few counts. A read error likely explains why the TCRdb protein, taken from a much larger clone, differs from this DNA's translation at residue 16; the protein shown is translated from the DNA. No J gene call was made, and the V gene is TRDV2; TRDD3 is the table's D call, not checked against the DNA. The CDR3 extends over 17 amino acids. Germline-derived CDR1 and CDR2 are GEAIGNYY and EKD. Here the CDR3 reads CACDTLSNWGIPDKLTF. Here the CDR3 DNA reads TGTGCCTGTGACACCTTATCTAACTGGGGGATACCCGATAAACTCACCTTT.

Concerning this clone itself: TCRdb records a much larger clone's protein for this DNA, with a difference at residue 9 that likely arises from a read error; the protein given is the translation of the DNA. V gene TRDV2 combines with J gene TRDJ1, with TRDD3 matching 13 bases. V dropped 3 bases and J dropped 4; count of bases not matched to a gene: 19. This CDR3 is 20 amino acids long. Germline V gives CDR1 GEAIGNYY, CDR2 EKD. The CDR3 DNA follows: TGTGCCTGTGACCCCGTGCTTTCGGACACTGGGGGATACGATGGCGATAAACTCATCTTT. It codes for CACDPVLSDTGGYDGDKLIF.

This clone was observed many times. The limits of the CDR3 on the DNA are not certain, so only TCRdb's listed CDR3 is given. The J gene is TRDJ1, the V gene TRAV29/DV5; the table's D call, TRDD3, has no DNA check behind it. Germline assignment: CDR1 NSMFDY and CDR2 ISSIKDK. The CDR3 is 27 amino acids long, termini counted. The CDR3 spells CSVLLCSKLWDFPQLGVIFEYTDKLIF.

This clone was detected only a few times. This DNA's translation differs at residue 11 from TCRdb's protein, which comes from a much larger clone; a read error is likely, and the protein shown is translated from the DNA. The chain joins TRDV1 to TRDJ1, with 10 bases lining up with TRDD3. Here the J gene was assigned by germline matching of the DNA, as TCRdb has none. The CDR3 totals 16 residues. V was clipped by 3 bases and J by 6 bases; unmatched bases: 10. Germline lookup yields CDR1 TSWWSYY and CDR2 QGS. The CDR3 nucleotides read TGTGCTCTTGGGGACTTTCCGTACTGGGGGATGCATAAACTCATCTTT. Translated, it gives CALGDFPYWGMHKLIF.

There are a few counts of this clone. It differs at one base from a far larger clone, so likely a read error. Within the sample, other DNA sequences also encode this same CDR3. The chain joins TRDV1 to TRDJ1; perhaps TRDD3 as D (9 bases). There are 21 residues in the CDR3. Trimming left V 3 bases short and J 4 bases short, with 33 bases between. Germline V gives CDR1 TSWWSYY, CDR2 QGS. The CDR3 bases are TGTGCTCTTGGGGAGCATGGTGGATCTTCCTACCGGGGGATACAGGGCGATAAACTCATCTTT. It encodes CALGEHGGSSYRGIQGDKLIF.

Turning to this clone: A far larger clone is one nucleotide away, so this likely arose from a read error. The identical CDR3 is also encoded by other nucleotide sequences in the sample. The CDR3 DNA is TGTGCTCTTGGGGTTAGGCTACTTCTAGGGGATAAACTCATCTTT. Translated, it gives CALGVRLLLGDKLIF. V usage is TRDV1 and J usage is TRDJ1, with no clear D. This CDR3 contains 15 residues. Germline V lookup: CDR1 TSWWSYY, CDR2 QGS. V was shortened by 4 bases and J by 5 bases, with 17 bases between the two germline ends.

There are a few counts of this clone. TCRdb shows a much larger clone's protein in place of this DNA's translation, and the two differ at residue 10, likely through a read error; the protein shown is translated from the DNA. The chain carries TRDV2 and TRDJ1, with 8 positions matching TRDD3. This CDR3 is 19 amino acids long. With V trimmed by 0 bases and J by 0 bases, 14 bases remained unmatched. The germline V gene has CDR1 GEAIGNYY and CDR2 EKD. The DNA for the CDR3 is TGTGCCTGTGACACCGTTGTACTGGGGGGTACTCGCTACACCGATAAACTCATCTTT. It encodes CACDTVVLGGTRYTDKLIF.

This clone came up a few times. This DNA's translation and the protein TCRdb lists, from a much larger clone, do not match at residue 4, likely due to a read error; the protein shown is translated from the DNA. The V and J genes are TRDV1 and TRDJ1; 10 bases match TRDD3. Per the germline V gene, CDR1 is TSWWSYY and CDR2 is QGS. The CDR3 loop spans 16 amino acids. The CDR3 is CALVEHTGGSGDKLIF. The CDR3 DNA reads TGTGCTCTTGTGGAACATACTGGGGGATCTGGCGATAAACTCATCTTT.

In its sample, this clone was seen a few times. The amino acid sequence in TCRdb belongs to a much larger clone and departs from this DNA's translation at residue 9, likely a sequencing read error; the sequence shown is translated from the DNA. The rearrangement uses TRDV1 and TRDJ1; D call uncertain. This CDR3 comprises 16 residues. The germline V gene has CDR1 TSWWSYY and CDR2 QGS. V was clipped by 2 bases and J by 0 bases, with 13 bases between them. The CDR3 region has the DNA TGTGCTCTTGGGGAAGGCGTAAGCAGAGACACCGATAAACTCATCTTT. Encoded protein: CALGEGVSRDTDKLIF.

This clone has a handful of counts. TCRdb's protein for this DNA is that of a much larger clone and differs from the translation at residue 4, likely a read error; the protein shown is the DNA translation. This chain joins TRDV2 and TRDJ1, with TRDD3 identical over 9 bases. Here the J gene came from matching the DNA to germline, since TCRdb omits it. Looked up from germline, CDR1 is GEAIGNYY and CDR2 is EKD. The CDR3 sequence is 17 residues long. CDR3 coding DNA: TGTGCCTGTGGCACCAAACTCCGGGGGGATACAGCCGATAAACTCATCTTT. Amino acids: CACGTKLRGDTADKLIF.

This clone was counted between two and nine times. A far more abundant clone sits one base away, making this likely a read error. The sample carries other DNA sequences with the same CDR3. The chain couples TRDV2 to TRDJ3, with 8 bases that match TRDD3. The CDR3 length is 19 residues. Looked up from germline, CDR1 is GEAIGNYY and CDR2 is EKD. CDR3 sequence reads: CACDRGIGHISWDTRQMFF. CDR3 nucleotide sequence: TGTGCCTGTGACCGGGGGATAGGGCACATCTCCTGGGACACTCGACAGATGTTTTTC.

Comments on this clone: This is likely an artifact of a read error, given a far larger clone one base away. Other DNA variants within this sample encode the same CDR3. The chain links TRDV1 to TRDJ2; a weak D match, TRDD3 (6 bases). TCRdb supplies no J gene; here it was assigned by aligning the nucleotide sequence to germline. The CDR3 length is 17 residues. Germline assignment: CDR1 TSWWSYY and CDR2 QGS. V was pared by 3 bases and J by 4 bases, with 18 bases between. CDR3 in amino acids: CALGDINSGIRTAQLFF. In DNA form, the CDR3 reads TGTGCTCTTGGGGACATTAATTCGGGGATTAGGACAGCACAACTCTTCTTT.

This clone was picked up a small number of times. The TCRdb record carries a much larger clone's protein, which differs from this DNA's translation at residue 8; a read error is the likely cause, and the protein listed here is the DNA translation. The gene calls are TRDV2 and TRDJ1; 11 nucleotides match TRDD3. In the absence of a J gene in TCRdb, the DNA was matched to germline to assign it here. V dropped 0 bases and J dropped 5; count of bases not matched to a gene: 19. CDR3 size: 20 residues. Germline V gene data show CDR1 as GEAIGNYY and CDR2 as EKD. CDR3 sequence (DNA): TGTGCCTGTGACACCGTTCCTAATGGGGGATACGCTAACGAACTGGATAAACTCATCTTT. Translating it yields CACDTVPNGGYANELDKLIF.

Worth noting for this clone: The mismatch at residue 5 between this DNA's translation and the TCRdb protein of a much larger clone likely reflects a read error; the protein shown is translated from the DNA. This chain links TRDV1 with TRDJ1, with a possible D match to TRDD2 (6 bases). Trimming shortened V by 4 bases and J by 0 bases, and 24 bases separated the two germline ends. The germline V gene has CDR1 TSWWSYY and CDR2 QGS. The CDR3 extends over 19 amino acids. The CDR3 sequence: CALGGSYGWADGHTDKLIF. The CDR3 nucleotides read TGTGCTCTTGGGGGGTCCTACGGGTGGGCGGATGGCCACACCGATAAACTCATCTTT.

In the case of this clone: TCRdb lists the protein of a much larger clone for this DNA, which differs at residue 4, so this is likely a read error; the protein given here is translated from the DNA itself. This CDR3 is CACVSVLIPTGGFTDKLIF. DNA for the CDR3: TGTGCCTGTGTCTCCGTTTTGATCCCTACTGGGGGATTCACCGATAAACTCATCTTT. The rearrangement uses TRDV2 and TRDJ1, with 10 bases lining up with TRDD3. The CDR3 runs 19 residues. J gave up 1 base and V 5 bases, and 18 bases lay outside the gene matches. CDR1 is GEAIGNYY, CDR2 EKD, per germline.

With respect to this clone: The protein TCRdb gives is from a much larger clone and does not agree with this DNA's translation at residue 12, likely a read error; the protein shown here comes from the DNA. The rearrangement uses TRDV2 and TRDJ1, with D possibly TRDD3 on 5 matching bases. Since TCRdb gives no J gene, matching the DNA to germline was used here to assign it. V lost 0 bases and J 0 bases, leaving 19 bases between the germline ends. This CDR3 comprises 18 residues. The germline V gene encodes CDR1 GEAIGNYY and CDR2 EKD. The CDR3 region is CACDTVGSKVKDTDKLIF. The CDR3 nucleotides read TGTGCCTGTGACACCGTGGGGAGTAAAGTAAAGGACACCGATAAACTCATCTTT.

This clone has more than one count but fewer than ten. TCRdb's protein for this DNA is that of a much larger clone and differs from the translation at residue 7, likely a read error; the protein shown is the DNA translation. V gene TRDV1 combines with J gene TRDJ1; 10 bases are shared with TRDD3. Germline V gives CDR1 TSWWSYY, CDR2 QGS. The CDR3 is 18 amino acids. Trimming cost V 6 bases and J 4 bases; bases outside gene matches: 17. The CDR3 region is CALGIHAHGGDTNDKLIF. DNA of the CDR3: TGTGCTCTTGGTATTCACGCCCATGGGGGGGATACGAACGATAAACTCATCTTT.

About this clone: The TCRdb record carries a much larger clone's protein, which differs from this DNA's translation at residue 12; a read error is the likely cause, and the protein listed here is the DNA translation. V and J are TRDV1 and TRDJ1, with TRDD3 identical over 10 bases. TCRdb leaves out the J gene; it was filled in here by matching the DNA to germline. Unmatched junction bases numbered 12, after V lost 0 bases and J lost 2 bases. The germline CDR1 and CDR2 sequences are TSWWSYY and QGS. This CDR3 has 19 amino acids. In nucleotides, the CDR3 is TGTGCTCTTGGGGAACTTCCGTACTGGGGGATGAGACGTACCGATAAACTCATCTTT. Residues: CALGELPYWGMRRTDKLIF.

This clone was counted ten times or more. This likely reflects a read error, since a far larger clone is one base away. The sample carries other DNA sequences with the same CDR3. The V gene is TRDV2, the J gene TRDJ1, with 7 bases matching TRDD3. Germline V gives CDR1 GEAIGNYY, CDR2 EKD. The CDR3 has 19 amino acids. The CDR3 nucleotides are TGTGCCTGTGACACCGTGGGCAGTGTGGTGGGGGACCACACCGATAAGCTCATCTTT. Translated: CACDTVGSVVGDHTDKLIF.

On this clone: TCRdb's protein for this DNA is that of a much larger clone and differs from the translation at residue 13, likely a read error; the protein shown is the DNA translation. V is TRDV1 and J is TRDJ1, with 12 bases aligning to TRDD3. The J gene was not available in TCRdb and was assigned here by matching the DNA to germline segments. This CDR3 has 23 amino acids. Trimming took 1 base from V and 4 from J; bases not matched to a gene: 25. The germline CDR1 and CDR2 sequences are TSWWSYY and QGS. CDR3: CALGEPLFPSLWPGGYVNDKLIF. The CDR3 nucleotides are TGTGCTCTTGGGGAACCTCTCTTTCCTTCCCTCTGGCCTGGGGGATACGTAAACGATAAACTCATCTTT.

In the case of this clone: TCRdb attributes to this sequence the protein of a much larger clone, which differs from the DNA translation at residue 10; a read error is likely, and the protein displayed is translated from the DNA. The chain links TRDV2 to TRDJ1; TRDD3 might be the D (5 bases). The J gene is not listed in TCRdb, so it was assigned here from a DNA match to germline. Germline values: CDR1 GEAIGNYY, CDR2 EKD. The CDR3 length is 14 residues. In nucleotides, the CDR3 is TGTGCCTGTGACACGATGGGGCTAACCGTTAAACTCATCTTT. Its protein product is CACDTMGLTVKLIF.

With regard to this clone: A far more abundant clone sits one base away, making this likely a read error. The sample holds other DNA sequences that translate to the same CDR3. V usage is TRDV2 and J usage is TRDJ1; 13 nucleotides agree with TRDD3. The J gene was not available in TCRdb and was assigned here by matching the DNA to germline segments. The germline gives CDR1 GEAIGNYY, CDR2 EKD. The CDR3 extends over 18 amino acids. The CDR3 region is CACDPYWGIRTGTDKLIF. CDR3 bases: TGTGCTTGTGACCCCTACTGGGGGATACGGACTGGAACCGATAAACTCATCTTT.